This TCR beta chain was found in a study of T cell changes during pregnancy in multiple sclerosis. Here immunoSEQ multiplex PCR was the method, and the copy in TCRdb shows in-frame clones only, minus some. Here the sample spans more than 90,000 clones, 91% being singletons. CDR1 and CDR2 (germline): MDHEN, SYDVKM. The CDR3 sequence is 16 residues long. The V gene end was trimmed by 3 bases and the J gene end by 0 bases; junction bases not matched to a gene: 6. The sequence was obtained from a female donor with multiple sclerosis, enrolled in a pregnancy study. The chain employs TRBV28 and TRBJ2-7; 9 bases match TRBD2. The specimen was peripheral blood, collected in the second trimester of pregnancy. CDR3 in DNA: TGTGCCAGCAGTTTTCCTAGCGGGAACATCTCCTACGAGCAGTACTTC. As protein: CASSFPSGNISYEQYF.